The T cell receptor beta chain described here comes from a study of human T cells and chemical hapten exposure (dated by TCRdb to 2020 to 2022). Study-wide context: For sensitization, 2% DPC in acetone was applied to an approximately 2 cm by approximately 2 cm area of upper inner arm skin. Approximately 30 alopecia patients provided blood for TCR sequencing at one to four time points (pre-sensitization, 2, 6 and 24 weeks). The study tracked peripheral blood TCR repertoire changes in vivo during primary and secondary sensitization to the hapten diphenylcyclopropenone (DPC) in alopecia patients. Patch testing was done on the upper back using Finn chambers containing 0.01% DPC, and results were scored after 6 days according to International Contact Dermatitis Research Group standards. Blood samples were taken from patients before sensitization (week 0) and then at 2, 6 and about 24 weeks after DPC sensitization. Alopecia areata with under or over 50% scalp involvement, alopecia totalis and alopecia universalis were represented in the patient cohort, which was mostly female. The libraries were sequenced as a pool, and the TCR yield per sample differed mostly because of small variations in library volumes within the pool. Throughout the study period of about 25 weeks, patients also received therapeutic DPC doses to the scalp every week.

This specimen's time point label, interpreted: pre-sensitization, week 0. What this sample's treatment or condition label stands for: therapeutic diphenylcyclopropenone sensitization with weekly scalp DPC. At each patch-test visit, blood was drawn before the patch test was applied. To be eligible, patients had to be aged 18 to 70, diagnosed with alopecia and judged suitable for DPC therapy, while pregnant patients were excluded. Unfractionated whole blood was collected in Tempus Blood RNA tubes, and total RNA was extracted from that blood. Libraries were prepared through RACE. These reads were obtained on a NextSeq 500. During library preparation, unique molecular identifiers were attached to individual cDNA molecules so that TCRs could be counted quantitatively and reproducibly. For every blood RNA sample, sequencing covered both the TCR alpha and TCR beta chains. In the paper's pipeline: A median of about 87,000 TCRs per sample was observed, with a range of about 23,224 to 700,000. V, J and CDR3 annotation of the TCR reads was performed with the Decombinator software suite. Every sample was subsampled to the same number of TCRs (28,000) for the PS versus PT1 abundance plots. TCRs were defined as expanded if absent before sensitization and observed at least eight times at the 2-week time point. TCRdb reworked the public reads: Q25 trimming with fastp, MiXCR clone assembly, productive beta chains retained. CDR3 protein duplicates are merged, each entry listing the most common genes and DNA. TCRdb, not the original authors, processed these V and J calls. The sample profile shows 60,000 to 70,000 distinct CDR3 sequences; approximately 11% of them were found once. The ten most abundant clones make up about 5% of the sample.

Germline trimming: 2 bases from V, 1 base from J; junction bases outside gene matches: 5. The CDR3 numbers 16 residues from cysteine through phenylalanine. The retained sequence is limited to the CDR3, 48 bases, with the frame set at the first base. Reading the germline V gene (reference sequence) gives CDR1 DFQATT and CDR2 SNEGSKA. What the research found in general, with its limitations: Significantly more large CDR3 similarity clusters were formed by expanded TCRs than by pre-sensitization or healthy control sets, consistent with antigen-driven responses. DPC sensitization did not change the number of TCRs with a frequency above 1 in 1000, and there was no evidence of changes in global repertoire structure. Repeated subsampling changed both the strength of the expansion versus patch-test correlation and the threshold at which that correlation became significant. The number of PT1 expanded TCRs positively correlated with patch test score, significant at thresholds 8, 16 and 32 but not 4. Because all patients had alopecia, a presumed autoimmune disease, the immune response of the patients might differ from that of healthy individuals.

A note on this clonotype: What antigen it recognizes has not been identified. The record has no base qualities; no much larger clone is one base away.

The TCR sequence derives from a woman aged 45-65 years with alopecia areata. Some clones in this sample may be carry-over from other donors' samples. The chain employs TRBV20-1 and TRBJ2-1, with 10 junctional bases fitting TRBD1. Source: whole blood, taken in connection with sensitization to the hapten diphenylcyclopropenone (DPC). The CDR3 region has the sequence CSARTGTGVSYNEQFF. The DNA sequence is TGCAGTGCTAGAACCGGGACAGGGGTTTCCTACAATGAGCAGTTCTTC.